This T cell receptor beta chain was sequenced in a study of post-analysis software for immune sequencing data. A remark on this clonotype: The antigen remains undetermined.

Points from the study as a whole: Roughly five TRBV segments appeared more often in patients than in controls, and TRBV5-6, TRBV5-1 and TRBV20-1 were among these.

Germline V gene data show CDR1 as KGHSH and CDR2 as LQKENI. V lost 3 bases and J 0 bases, leaving 12 bases between the germline ends. This CDR3 contains 15 residues. Prepared TCR beta cDNA libraries contained unique molecular identifiers. One entry per CDR3 protein results from TCRdb running MiXCR on the PCR reads. The table lists more than 450,000 distinct CDR3 sequences, less than 40% of them singletons. The sample comprised blood. The J gene is TRBJ2-7, the V gene TRBV18; D gene ambiguous. This clonotype originated in a girl under 18 with multiple sclerosis. The CDR3 coding sequence is TGTGCCAGCTCACCCGGGCAGTTAAACTCCTACGAGCAGTACTTC. Translation gives CASSPGQLNSYEQYF.